Below, one T cell receptor beta chain is given with its context. It lacks a known antigen. No base qualities exist here, and no much larger clone lies one base off it. The library came from 5' RACE. Data came from a NextSeq 500. The TCR library protocol attached unique molecular identifiers to individual cDNA molecules to correct for sequencing error and PCR bias. Sequencing covered both TCR alpha and beta chains, and within each sample the abundances of alpha and beta sequences were tightly co-correlated. The paper's data handling went like this. Decombinator V4 was used to perform V gene, J gene and CDR3 annotation of TCR sequences. TCRs were defined as expanded if a significant change between any two time points was detected under a Poisson model with p below 0.0001. TCR abundances were normalised to the total number of TCRs sequenced in each sample and reported as counts per million. MAIT TCRs were defined by TRAV1-2 paired with TRAJ12, TRAJ20 or TRAJ33, and iNKT TCRs by TRAV10 paired with TRAJ18. VDJdb, accessed 1 November 2021, was searched for CMV, EBV and SARS-CoV-2 annotated TCRs, excluding TCRs annotated for multiple antigens. TCRdb itself trimmed the public reads at Q25 with fastp, ran MiXCR and retained productive beta chains. Every distinct CDR3 protein forms one entry, paired with its most common genes and DNA. These V and J calls are TCRdb output, not the study's own analysis. For this sample the table gives tens of thousands of distinct CDR3 sequences, of which about 15% were detected only once. The ten largest clones take up just under 0.6% of the sample.

This was a case-control study nested in a cohort of healthcare workers in London, UK, who had nasopharyngeal swab PCR tests and blood samples taken every week. Healthcare workers were enrolled in the week of the UK lockdown, from 23 to 31 March 2020, and were followed every week for up to roughly 15 weeks. The germline V gene (reference sequence) sets CDR1 to SGHAT and CDR2 to FQDESV. V sheds 3 bases and J sheds 1 base, leaving 6 bases between their ends. The cysteine opens and the phenylalanine closes a CDR3 of 13 amino acids. Left in the record is the CDR3 DNA by itself, 39 bases read in frame from the first base. The data derive from a study of early T cells in non-severe SARS-CoV-2 infection (dated by TCRdb to the early 2020s). For the wider study: Bulk RNA from unsorted whole blood was used for TCR sequencing, so alpha and beta chains could not be paired. Results and caveats for the whole study, not just this receptor: Matching against VDJdb was skewed toward anti-spike CD8 responses, likely underestimated virus-specific expansions, and missed private and CD4 specificities.

The sample taken for sequencing was whole blood. This clonotype was obtained from an adult who was a healthcare worker with PCR-confirmed SARS-CoV-2 infection or an uninfected control (not recorded which). This chain is built from TRBV11-1 and TRBJ1-1; the D gene remains uncertain. The DNA sequence reads TGTGCCAGCAGCTTTCCAGGGAACACTGAAGCTTTCTTT. The translation is CASSFPGNTEAFF.